Reported below is one T cell receptor beta chain. One end of the junction does not line up with germline, which may come from a read error. The data belong to a study of sequential checkpoint blockade in melanoma. The CDR3 sequence is 13 residues long. CDR1 is LGHNT, CDR2 FRNRAP, per germline. Treatment indicated: randomized to nivolumab then ipilimumab (arm A) or the reverse (arm B). Using immunoSEQ multiplex PCR, the repertoire was profiled, and TCRdb retains in-frame clones only, with some absent. The table has about 5,100 clones, approximately 40% seen once. This specimen was tumor tissue (inferred from file names), taken from a patient given nivolumab and ipilimumab in sequence. J is TRBJ2-7 and V is TRBV12-5; D uncertain. The TCR comes from a human donor with melanoma. CDR3 coding DNA: TGTGCTAGGGGTTGGGCGCAGCACTACGAGCAGTACTTC. Translated, it gives CARGWAQHYEQYF.